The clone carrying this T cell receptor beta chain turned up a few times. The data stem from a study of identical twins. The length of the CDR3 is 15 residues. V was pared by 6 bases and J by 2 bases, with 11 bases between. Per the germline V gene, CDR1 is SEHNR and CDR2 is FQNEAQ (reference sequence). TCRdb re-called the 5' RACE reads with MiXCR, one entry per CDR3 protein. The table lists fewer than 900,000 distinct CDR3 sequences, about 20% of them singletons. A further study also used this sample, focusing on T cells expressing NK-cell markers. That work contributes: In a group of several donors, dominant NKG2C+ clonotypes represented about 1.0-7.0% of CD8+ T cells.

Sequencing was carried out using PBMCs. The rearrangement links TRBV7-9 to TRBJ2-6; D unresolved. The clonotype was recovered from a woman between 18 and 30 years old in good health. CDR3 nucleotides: TGTGCCAGCAGGCCAGACTTTACTGGGGCCAACGTCCTGACTTTC. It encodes CASRPDFTGANVLTF.